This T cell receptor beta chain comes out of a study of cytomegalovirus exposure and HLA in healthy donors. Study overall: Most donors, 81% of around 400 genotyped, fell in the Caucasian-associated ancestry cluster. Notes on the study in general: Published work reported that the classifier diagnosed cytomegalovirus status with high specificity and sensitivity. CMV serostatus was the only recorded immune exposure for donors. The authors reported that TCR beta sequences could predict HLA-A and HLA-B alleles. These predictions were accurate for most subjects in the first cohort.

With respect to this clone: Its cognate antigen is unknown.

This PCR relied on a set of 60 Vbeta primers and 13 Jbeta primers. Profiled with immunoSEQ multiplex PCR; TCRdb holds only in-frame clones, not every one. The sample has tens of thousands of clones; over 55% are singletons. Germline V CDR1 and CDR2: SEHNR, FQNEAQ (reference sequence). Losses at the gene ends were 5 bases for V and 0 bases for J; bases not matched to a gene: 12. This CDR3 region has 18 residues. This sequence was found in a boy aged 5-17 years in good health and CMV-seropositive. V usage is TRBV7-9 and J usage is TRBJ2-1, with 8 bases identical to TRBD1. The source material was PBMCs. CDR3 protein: CASSRPRQGSSSYNEQFF. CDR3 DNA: TGTGCCAGCAGCCGTCCTCGACAGGGGTCCAGCTCCTACAATGAGCAGTTCTTC.